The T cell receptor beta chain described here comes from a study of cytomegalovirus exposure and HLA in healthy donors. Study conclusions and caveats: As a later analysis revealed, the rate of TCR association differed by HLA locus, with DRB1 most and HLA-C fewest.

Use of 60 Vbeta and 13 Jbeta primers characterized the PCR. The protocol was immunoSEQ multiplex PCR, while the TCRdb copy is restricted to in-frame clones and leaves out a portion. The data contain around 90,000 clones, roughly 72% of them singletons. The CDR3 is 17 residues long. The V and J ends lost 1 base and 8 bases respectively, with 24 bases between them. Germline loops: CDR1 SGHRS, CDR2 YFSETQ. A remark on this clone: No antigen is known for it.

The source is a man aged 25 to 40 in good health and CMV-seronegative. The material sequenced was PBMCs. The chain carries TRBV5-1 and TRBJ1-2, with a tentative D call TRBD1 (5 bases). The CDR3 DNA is TGCGCCAGCAGCTTGAATCCTGAGCAGACAACAACAGGAGGCTACACCTTC. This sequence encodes CASSLNPEQTTTGGYTF.